A single sample gave rise to the 20 T cell receptor beta chains below, sequenced in a study of T cell responses to AZD1222 COVID-19 vaccine. TCRdb's table, derived via immunoSEQ multiplex PCR, lists solely in-frame clones and lacks some. In the table there are about 120,000 clones, roughly 86% of which are singletons. This specimen was peripheral blood, taken 28 days after the second AZD1222 dose. The source is an adult who received the AZD1222 COVID-19 vaccine.

This clone was observed a few times. The chain joins TRBV6-1 to TRBJ1-3; D not certain. V was trimmed by 1 base and J by 2 bases, leaving 3 bases between them. The germline V gene has CDR1 MNHNS and CDR2 SASEGT. This CDR3 comprises 13 residues. CDR3 DNA sequence: TGTGCCAGCAGTGAAGGACCTGGAAACACCATATATTTT. It codes for CASSEGPGNTIYF.

J is TRBJ1-2 and V is TRBV19, with 10 positions matching TRBD1. The V segment lost 10 bases and the J segment 1 base; nucleotides outside the gene matches: 6. The CDR3 has 14 amino acids. CDR1 LNHDA and CDR2 SQIVND come from the germline V gene (reference sequence). The CDR3 DNA is TGTGCCACCCGGGACAGGGGAAATAACTATGGCTACACCTTC. Translated: CATRDRGNNYGYTF.

In this sample, this clone turned up once. The chain is built from TRBV16 and TRBJ2-1; TRBD1 matches at 7 bases. This CDR3 comprises 15 residues. V gave up 1 base and J gave up 6 bases; unmatched junction bases: 6. Germline V CDR1 and CDR2: KGHSY, FQNENV. This chain's CDR3 is CASSQFGAGGNEQFF. The CDR3 DNA reads TGTGCCAGCAGCCAATTTGGGGCAGGGGGCAATGAGCAGTTCTTC.

In this sample, this clone turned up once. V usage is TRBV7-2 and J usage is TRBJ1-6; no reliable D call. The V and J ends lost 4 bases and 7 bases respectively, with 14 bases between them. The CDR3 is 15 amino acids. Germline V CDR1 and CDR2: SGHTA, FQGNSA. The CDR3 coding sequence is TGTGCCAGCAGCTACGAAGTACGGGAGAATTCACCCCTCCACTTT. It is translated as CASSYEVRENSPLHF.

The J gene is TRBJ2-2, the V gene TRBV6-4; D not certain. The V end lost 2 bases, the J end lost 1 base, and 5 bases lay between the germline ends. CDR1 and CDR2 (germline): MRHNA, SNTAGT. This CDR3 is built from 14 residues. The CDR3 DNA follows: TGTGCCAGCAGTGACAACGGGAACACCGGGGAGCTGTTTTTT. Its protein is CASSDNGNTGELFF.

This clone came up once. The chain couples TRBV7-3 to TRBJ2-5; TRBD2 aligns across 7 bases. V trimming: 2 bases; J trimming: 9 bases; junction bases outside the gene matches: 18. This CDR3 comprises 17 residues. Looked up from germline, CDR1 is SGHTA and CDR2 is FQGTGA. The CDR3 sequence: CASSLPVVREFSDAQYF. Written as DNA, the CDR3 is TGTGCCAGCAGCTTACCCGTTGTGCGGGAGTTTTCGGACGCCCAGTACTTC.

This clone was observed once. The chain recombines TRBV9 with TRBJ2-2; 7 bases fit TRBD1. This CDR3 has 14 residues. The trim removed 4 bases at V and 7 bases at J, leaving 7 bases unmatched. The germline gives CDR1 SGDLS, CDR2 YYNGEE. The CDR3 protein is CASSTIQGNGELFF. The DNA of the CDR3 is TGTGCCAGCAGCACGATACAGGGGAACGGGGAGCTGTTTTTT. Variable domain in full (rest from reference TRBV9 and TRBJ2-2): DSGVTQTPKHLITATGQRVTLRCSPRSGDLSVYWYQQSLDQGLQFLIQYYNGEERAKGNILERFSAQQFPDLHSELNLSSLELGDSALYFCASSTIQGNGELFFGEGSRLTVL.

The chain recombines TRBV7-9 with TRBJ1-3; D is undetermined. Trimming left V 5 bases short and J 2 bases short, with 13 bases between. CDR3 length: 15 residues. Germline CDR1 reads SEHNR; CDR2 reads FQNEAQ (reference sequence). The CDR3 sequence: CASSPLWFPGNTIYF. CDR3 nucleotide sequence: TGTGCCAGCAGCCCTCTCTGGTTTCCTGGAAACACCATATATTTT.

This clone came up once. This chain connects TRBV11-2 to TRBJ2-3; 10 positions agree with TRBD1. Looked up from germline, CDR1 is SGHAT and CDR2 is FQNNGV. CDR3 length: 18 amino acids. The ends lost 0 bases at V and 3 bases at J; junction bases unmatched: 9. CDR3 loop: CASSLDVWDRGFTDTQYF. The CDR3 DNA sequence: TGTGCCAGCAGCTTAGATGTGTGGGACAGGGGTTTTACAGATACGCAGTATTTT.

This chain links TRBV5-1 with TRBJ1-2, with D hard to call. The V end lost 0 bases, the J end lost 7 bases, and 7 bases lay between the germline ends. Germline values: CDR1 SGHRS, CDR2 YFSETQ. The CDR3 has 12 residues. CDR3 sequence (DNA): TGCGCCAGCAGCTTGGTAGGTAGTGGCTACACCTTC. It specifies CASSLVGSGYTF.

The V gene is TRBV5-5, the J gene TRBJ1-5; no clear D. Germline V gene sequence: CDR1 SGHKS, CDR2 YYEKEE (reference sequence). V lost 2 bases and J lost 4, with 10 bases in between. The CDR3 loop spans 14 amino acids. The CDR3 loop is CASSLGSSNQPQHF. In DNA, the CDR3 is TGTGCCAGCAGCTTAGGCAGCTCGAATCAGCCCCAGCATTTT.

The chain carries TRBV5-1 and TRBJ2-7, with D possibly matching TRBD1 (5 bases). V gave up 1 base and J gave up 5 bases, with 10 bases separating them. CDR1 and CDR2 (germline): SGHRS, YFSETQ. This CDR3 comprises 13 residues. The chain's CDR3 is CASSLQGYNEQYF. Here the CDR3 DNA reads TGCGCCAGCAGCTTGCAGGGTTACAACGAGCAGTACTTC.

This chain uses TRBV12-5 with TRBJ1-1; TRBD1 matches at 8 bases. Germline CDR1 and CDR2: LGHNT and FRNRAP. This CDR3 spans 12 amino acids. The V and J ends lost 9 bases and 4 bases, in that order; junction bases with no gene match: 4. DNA for the CDR3: TGTGCTAGCCGGACAGGGAGCACTGAAGCTTTCTTT. It specifies CASRTGSTEAFF. The full variable domain, rest sourced from reference TRBV12-5 and TRBJ1-1, is DARVTQTPRHKVTEMGQEVTMRCQPILGHNTVFWYRQTMMQGLELLAYFRNRAPLDDSGMPKDRFSAEMPDATLATLKIQPSEPRDSAVYFCASRTGSTEAFFGQGTRLTVV.

The chain couples TRBV7-9 to TRBJ1-2; 7 bases align to TRBD1. This CDR3 is 14 amino acids long. The V gene end was trimmed by 3 bases and the J gene end by 3 bases; junction bases not matched to a gene: 4. Germline-derived CDR1 and CDR2 are SEHNR and FQNEAQ (reference sequence). The DNA for the CDR3 is TGTGCCAGCAGCTTCGGGGACAGCGACTATGGCTACACCTTC. It encodes CASSFGDSDYGYTF.

J is TRBJ2-7 and V is TRBV28; D is undetermined. The germline gives CDR1 MDHEN, CDR2 SYDVKM. V lost 6 bases and J lost 6, with 12 bases in between. CDR3 length: 12 residues. The CDR3 loop reads CASRTPHFEQYF. In DNA, the CDR3 is TGTGCCAGCAGAACCCCTCACTTCGAGCAGTACTTC.

V usage is TRBV6-6 and J usage is TRBJ1-2, with 8 bases lining up with TRBD1. The CDR3 is made up of 15 amino acids. Germline V gene sequence: CDR1 MNHNY, CDR2 SVGAGI (reference sequence). With 2 bases clipped from V and 8 bases from J, the junction kept 10 bases outside the gene matches. The CDR3 protein is CASSYDETGVDGYTF. The CDR3 DNA reads as TGTGCCAGCAGTTACGACGAGACAGGGGTAGACGGCTACACCTTC.

CDR3 amino acids: CAWSSPDSVYEQYF. The CDR3 DNA reads TGTGCCTGGAGTTCCCCCGACAGCGTCTACGAGCAGTACTTC. This sequence joins TRBV30 and TRBJ2-7; possibly TRBD1 for D (5 bases). The CDR3 length is 14 residues. Per the germline V gene, CDR1 is GTSNPN and CDR2 is SVGIG (reference sequence). V lost 2 bases and J lost 3, with 14 bases in between.

The chain couples TRBV4-1 to TRBJ2-1; D is possibly TRBD1 or TRBD2 (6 bases each). Looked up from germline, CDR1 is MGHRA and CDR2 is YSYEKL. V was cut by 2 bases and J by 0 bases, with 14 bases left in between. This CDR3 has 17 residues. This chain's CDR3 is CASSQPIRGPSYNEQFF. The CDR3 region has the DNA TGCGCCAGCAGCCAACCTATCCGGGGGCCCTCCTACAATGAGCAGTTCTTC.

In its sample, this clone was seen once. The chain employs TRBV3-1 (or the pseudogene TRBV3-2) and TRBJ1-1, with D possibly being TRBD1 (5 bases). The V gene lost 4 bases and the J gene lost 1 base, with 10 bases spanning the gap. The CDR3 extends over 14 amino acids. Germline V gene data show CDR1 as LGHDT and CDR2 as YNNKEL (reference sequence). The CDR3 DNA is TGTGCCAGCAGCCCCCATGACAGGAACACTGAAGCTTTCTTT. This sequence encodes CASSPHDRNTEAFF.

The V call is TRBV5-8, the J call TRBJ1-4, with unresolved D. CDR3 length equals 14 residues. Germline CDR1 reads SGHTS; CDR2 reads YDEGEE. Trimming stripped 1 base from V and 4 bases from J, with 8 bases between. CDR3 sequence reads: CASSLIRFNEKLFF. DNA of the CDR3: TGTGCCAGCAGCTTGATCCGCTTTAATGAAAAACTGTTTTTT. Variable domain in full (rest from reference TRBV5-8 and TRBJ1-4): EAGVTQSPTHLIKTRGQQATLRCSPISGHTSVYWYQQALGLGLQFLLWYDEGEERNRGNFPPRFSGRQFPNYSSELNVNALELEDSALYLCASSLIRFNEKLFFGSGTQLSVL.